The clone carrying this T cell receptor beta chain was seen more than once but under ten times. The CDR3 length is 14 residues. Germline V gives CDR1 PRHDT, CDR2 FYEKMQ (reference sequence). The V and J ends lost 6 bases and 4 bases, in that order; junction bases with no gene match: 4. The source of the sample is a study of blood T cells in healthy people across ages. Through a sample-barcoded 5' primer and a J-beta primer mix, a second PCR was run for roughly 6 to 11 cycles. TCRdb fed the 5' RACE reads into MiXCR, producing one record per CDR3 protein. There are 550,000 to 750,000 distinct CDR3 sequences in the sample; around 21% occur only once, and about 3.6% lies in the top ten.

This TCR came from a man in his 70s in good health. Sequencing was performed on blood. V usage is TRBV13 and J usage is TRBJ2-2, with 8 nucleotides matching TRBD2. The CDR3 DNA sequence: TGTGCCAGCAGGATAGCGGGACGCACCGGGGAGCTGTTTTTT. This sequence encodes CASRIAGRTGELFF.